The sequence of this T cell receptor beta chain was determined in a study of cytomegalovirus exposure and HLA in healthy donors. Use of 60 Vbeta and 13 Jbeta primers characterized the PCR. The assay was immunoSEQ multiplex PCR, and TCRdb's table has in-frame clones only and misses some. Among 95,000 or so clones, around 86% were seen once, and the ten largest hold approximately 4%. Source material: PBMCs. This clonotype was obtained from a woman between 70 and 85 years old in good health and CMV-seropositive.

The DNA for the CDR3 is TGCGCCAGCAGTCGAACCTCGGGGGGCGGGCAAGAGACCCAGTACTTC. This encodes CASSRTSGGGQETQYF. The chain carries TRBV5-1 and TRBJ2-5; tentative D call: TRBD2 (7 bases). The V end was cut by 5 bases, the J end by 2 bases, with 19 bases between. CDR3 size: 16 residues. In germline, CDR1 is SGHRS, CDR2 YFSETQ.